These T cell receptor beta chains were read from a single sample in a study of blood T cell repertoires in COVID-19. Clones were sequenced by immunoSEQ multiplex PCR, and TCRdb holds only the in-frame ones, with some missing. The table lists about 210,000 clones, 75% to 85% of them singletons, with roughly 13% in the top ten. Material: peripheral blood. The receptors were gathered from a human donor in a cohort sampled during active COVID-19. Each CDR3 is given with its conserved first and last residue. D genes are given only for firm matches. The listing skips clone size in some rows; elsewhere it reads once, few, many or a size class.

clone_size	v_call	j_call	d_call	cdr3_aa	cdr3_nt
-	TRBV11-2	TRBJ1-1	-	CASSLGSGVTEAFF	TGTGCCAGCAGCTTAGGGTCAGGGGTAACTGAAGCTTTCTTT
-	TRBV6-6	TRBJ1-2	TRBD1	CASSYRGQGATFGYTF	TGTGCCAGCAGTTACAGGGGACAGGGGGCGACTTTTGGCTACACCTTC
once	TRBV7-2	TRBJ2-3	TRBD2	CASSLFWGGTENTDTQYF	TGTGCCAGCAGCTTATTTTGGGGGGGAACTGAAAACACAGATACGCAGTATTTT
-	TRBV24-1	TRBJ2-1	TRBD2	CATSDLRTSGGGNEQFF	TGTGCCACCAGTGATTTGCGGACTAGCGGAGGGGGCAATGAGCAGTTCTTC
few	TRBV28	TRBJ2-7	TRBD2	CASSLGGEYEQYF	TGTGCCAGCAGTCTTGGGGGGGAGTACGAGCAGTACTTC
-	TRBV7-3	TRBJ2-3	TRBD2	CASSSLAATDTQYF	TGTGCCAGCAGCTCCCTAGCGGCCACAGATACGCAGTATTTT
-	TRBV4-1	TRBJ1-4	TRBD1	CASSQPGQGLSEKLFF	TGCGCCAGCAGCCAACCGGGACAGGGCCTAAGTGAAAAACTGTTTTTT
-	TRBV2	TRBJ2-1	TRBD2	CATLAGWGNEQFF	TGTGCCACCCTAGCGGGATGGGGGAATGAGCAGTTCTTC
-	TRBV5-1	TRBJ2-5	-	CASSPRPGETQYF	TGCGCCAGCAGCCCCCGGCCGGGGGAGACCCAGTACTTC
-	TRBV6-6	TRBJ2-2	-	CASSYYRVPNTGELFF	TGTGCCAGCAGTTACTACCGGGTCCCGAACACCGGGGAGCTGTTTTTT
-	TRBV5-1	TRBJ1-2	TRBD1	CASSSGQGLYGYTF	TGCGCCAGCAGCTCGGGACAGGGATTGTATGGCTACACCTTC
-	TRBV7-9	TRBJ2-3	TRBD2	CASSPGTRDWADTQYF	TGTGCCAGCAGCCCCGGGACTAGGGATTGGGCAGATACGCAGTATTTT
-	TRBV14	TRBJ2-7	TRBD1	CASSAGTGVYEQYF	TGTGCCAGCAGTGCCGGGACAGGGGTTTACGAGCAGTACTTC
-	TRBV27	TRBJ2-5	TRBD2	CASRRSGGAQETQYF	TGTGCCAGCAGGCGTAGCGGGGGCGCGCAAGAGACCCAGTACTTC
few	TRBV5-1	TRBJ2-5	-	CASSHSRGRSEGGTQYF	TGCGCCAGCAGCCACTCGCGGGGACGATCAGAAGGCGGGACCCAGTACTTC
once	TRBV5-1	TRBJ2-1	-	CASSLDYNNEQFF	TGCGCCAGCAGCTTGGATTACAACAATGAGCAGTTCTTC
-	TRBV5-1	TRBJ2-7	TRBD1	CASSPRQGPYEQYF	TGCGCCAGCAGCCCCAGACAGGGACCCTACGAGCAGTACTTC
-	TRBV9	TRBJ2-2	-	CASSVVTNTGELFF	TGTGCCAGCAGCGTAGTGACTAACACCGGGGAGCTGTTTTTT
-	TRBV27	TRBJ2-7	-	CASSLTVSYEQYF	TGTGCCAGCAGTTTAACGGTCTCCTACGAGCAGTACTTC
-	TRBV3-1/TRBV3-2	TRBJ1-4	TRBD1	CASSQDGQGDEKLFF	TGTGCCAGCAGCCAAGACGGACAGGGAGATGAAAAACTGTTTTTT
-	TRBV7-9	TRBJ2-3	-	CASSSDDRDLPTDTQYF	TGTGCCAGCAGCTCCGACGACCGGGACTTACCCACAGATACGCAGTATTTT
-	TRBV5-1	TRBJ2-3	TRBD1	CASSLGQGADTQYF	TGCGCCAGCAGTTTAGGGCAGGGGGCAGATACGCAGTATTTT
-	TRBV5-4	TRBJ2-2	-	CASSFRWETGELFF	TGTGCCAGCAGCTTTAGATGGGAGACCGGGGAGCTGTTTTTT
many	TRBV10-3	TRBJ2-7	-	CAIRPSTGVYEQYF	TGTGCCATCAGACCCAGTACAGGCGTCTACGAGCAGTACTTC
-	TRBV4-3	TRBJ2-1	TRBD1	CASSQDSRGPYNNEQFF	TGCGCCAGCAGCCAAGATTCGAGGGGGCCTTACAACAATGAGCAGTTCTTC
-	TRBV27	TRBJ2-2	-	CASRMTVFGTGELFF	TGTGCCAGCAGGATGACAGTTTTTGGGACCGGGGAGCTGTTTTTT
-	TRBV11-3	TRBJ1-5	-	CASSFGGVRHQPQHF	TGTGCCAGCAGCTTTGGAGGGGTGAGGCATCAGCCCCAGCATTTT
-	TRBV18	TRBJ2-5	-	CASSLLNRDGETQYF	TGTGCCAGCTCACTTTTGAACAGGGACGGAGAGACCCAGTACTTC
-	TRBV2	TRBJ2-3	TRBD2	CASNTNPGTSRHTDTQYF	TGTGCCAGCAACACCAATCCCGGGACTAGCAGACACACAGATACGCAGTATTTT
-	TRBV2	TRBJ1-1	-	CASRRGEAFF	TGTGCCTCCCGACGGGGTGAAGCTTTCTTT
-	TRBV9	TRBJ1-5	TRBD1	CASSGGTGEHQPQHF	TGTGCCAGCAGCGGCGGGACAGGGGAACATCAGCCCCAGCATTTT
-	TRBV6-4	TRBJ2-3	-	CASSERRTVHTDTQYF	TGTGCCAGCAGTGAAAGGCGGACTGTACACACAGATACGCAGTATTTT
once	TRBV6-4	TRBJ1-1	-	CASRAPGSTVGEAFF	TGTGCCAGCAGAGCCCCCGGGTCGACAGTGGGAGAAGCTTTCTTT
-	TRBV10-2	TRBJ2-1	-	CASSDRQYYNEQFF	TGCGCCAGCAGTGACCGACAGTACTACAATGAGCAGTTCTTC
once	TRBV2	TRBJ1-6	-	CASSETTPSGHPYRPLHF	TGTGCCAGCAGTGAGACCACACCATCGGGACACCCCTACCGACCCCTCCACTTT
-	TRBV28	TRBJ2-7	-	CASSTLRSHAGEGYEQYF	TGTGCCAGCAGCACCCTACGGTCTCACGCAGGGGAGGGATACGAGCAGTACTTC
-	TRBV28	TRBJ2-7	-	CASSFPGRWWPYF	TGTGCCAGCAGTTTCCCAGGCCGATGGTGGCCGTACTTC
-	TRBV6-6	TRBJ2-1	-	CASSSSGGLYNEQFF	TGTGCCAGCAGCTCTTCTGGCGGTCTTTACAATGAGCAGTTCTTC
-	TRBV19	TRBJ1-5	-	CASSIVVPGGNQPQHF	TGTGCCAGTAGTATAGTGGTGCCAGGGGGCAATCAGCCCCAGCATTTT
once	TRBV9	TRBJ2-7	TRBD1	CASSARPGGQGTYEQYF	TGTGCCAGCAGCGCCAGGCCCGGAGGACAGGGAACCTACGAGCAGTACTTC
-	TRBV7-9	TRBJ1-4	-	CASSLGYGGTPTNEKLFF	TGTGCCAGCAGCTTAGGTTACGGGGGGACCCCAACTAATGAAAAACTGTTTTTT